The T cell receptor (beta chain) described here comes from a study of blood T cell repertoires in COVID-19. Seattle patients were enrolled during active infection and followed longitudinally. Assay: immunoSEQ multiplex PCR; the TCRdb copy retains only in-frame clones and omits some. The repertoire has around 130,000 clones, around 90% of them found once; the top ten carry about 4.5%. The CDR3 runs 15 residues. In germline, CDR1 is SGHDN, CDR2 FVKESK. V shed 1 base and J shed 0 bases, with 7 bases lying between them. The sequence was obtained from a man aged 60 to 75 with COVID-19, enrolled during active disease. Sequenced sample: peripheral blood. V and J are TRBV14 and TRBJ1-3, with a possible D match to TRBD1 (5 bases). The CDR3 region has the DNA TGTGCCAGCAGCCAAGGACAGTTCTCTGGAAACACCATATATTTT. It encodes CASSQGQFSGNTIYF.